The present T cell receptor beta chain was sequenced within a study of T cell clones after liver transplantation. Study-wide results and caveats: Circulating graft-donor-reactive CD4 TCRbeta sequences fell significantly post-transplant in 5 of 8 subjects.

Unmatched junction bases numbered 5, after V lost 3 bases and J lost 9 bases. Germline assignment: CDR1 SGHAT and CDR2 FQNNGV. The CDR3 consists of 13 residues. The table came from immunoSEQ multiplex PCR; TCRdb's copy has only in-frame clones and leaves some out. Here the sample spans approximately 51,000 clones, 70% to 75% being singletons. On this clone: The antigen remains undetermined.

This TCR was sampled from a human patient who received a liver transplant. The T cells may come from the graft donor. This specimen was CD4+ T cells from blood, taken approximately 54 months after liver transplant. J is TRBJ2-1 and V is TRBV11-2; 7 bases agree with TRBD2. CDR3 bases: TGTGCCAGCAGCTTCTGGGGGGGGTCTGAGCAGTTCTTC. This codes for CASSFWGGSEQFF.